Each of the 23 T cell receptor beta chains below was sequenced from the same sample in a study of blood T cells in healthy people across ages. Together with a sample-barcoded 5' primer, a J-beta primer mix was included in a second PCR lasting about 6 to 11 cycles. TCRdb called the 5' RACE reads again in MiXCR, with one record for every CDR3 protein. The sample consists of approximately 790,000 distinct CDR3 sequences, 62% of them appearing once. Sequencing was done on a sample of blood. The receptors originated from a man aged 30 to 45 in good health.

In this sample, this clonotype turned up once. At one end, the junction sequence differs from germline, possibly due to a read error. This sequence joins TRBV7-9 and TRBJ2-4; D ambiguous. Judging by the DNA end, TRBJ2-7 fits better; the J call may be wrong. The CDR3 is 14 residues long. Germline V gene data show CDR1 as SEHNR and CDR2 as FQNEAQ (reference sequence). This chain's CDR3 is CASSPEGPSYEQYF. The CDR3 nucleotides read TGCGCCAGCAGCCCGGAAGGACCCAGCTACGAGCAGTACTTC.

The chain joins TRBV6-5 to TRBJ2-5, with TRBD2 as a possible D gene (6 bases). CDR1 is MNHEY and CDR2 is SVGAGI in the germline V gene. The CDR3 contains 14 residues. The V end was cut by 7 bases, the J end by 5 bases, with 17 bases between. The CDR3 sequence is CASIGPFGGETQYF. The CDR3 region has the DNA TGTGCCAGCATTGGGCCCTTCGGGGGTGAGACCCAGTACTTC.

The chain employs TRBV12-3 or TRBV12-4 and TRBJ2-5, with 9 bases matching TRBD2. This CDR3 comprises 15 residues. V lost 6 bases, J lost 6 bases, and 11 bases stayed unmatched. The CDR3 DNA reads TGTGCCAGCAGGAAGCCGGGACTAGCAGGGCAGACCCAGTACTTC. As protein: CASRKPGLAGQTQYF.

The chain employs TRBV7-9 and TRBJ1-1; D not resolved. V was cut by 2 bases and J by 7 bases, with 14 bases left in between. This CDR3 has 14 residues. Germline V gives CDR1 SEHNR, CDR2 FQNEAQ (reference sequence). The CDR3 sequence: CASSLPGLTSEAFF. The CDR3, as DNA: TGTGCCAGCAGCTTACCCGGACTCACCAGTGAAGCTTTCTTT.

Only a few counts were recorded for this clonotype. In DNA, the CDR3 is TGCAGTGCTAGAGGAGGGGGCCAAGAGACCCAGTACTTC. This encodes CSARGGGQETQYF. The chain joins TRBV20-1 to TRBJ2-5; TRBD1 might be the D (6 bases). The CDR3 spans 13 residues. CDR1 is DFQATT and CDR2 is SNEGSKA in the germline V gene (reference sequence). Trimming removed 1 base at V and 1 base at J, with 7 bases between.

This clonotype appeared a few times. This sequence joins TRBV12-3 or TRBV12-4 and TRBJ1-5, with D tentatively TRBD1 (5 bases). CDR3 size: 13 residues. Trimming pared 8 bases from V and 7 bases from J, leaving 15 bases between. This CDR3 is CASSLTRVQPQHF. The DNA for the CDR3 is TGTGCCAGCTCGTTAACCAGGGTCCAGCCCCAGCATTTT.

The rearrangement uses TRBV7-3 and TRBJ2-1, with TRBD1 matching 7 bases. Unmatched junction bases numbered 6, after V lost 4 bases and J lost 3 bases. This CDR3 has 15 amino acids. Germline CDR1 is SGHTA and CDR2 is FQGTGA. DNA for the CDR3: TGTGCCAGCAGCTACCAGGGGGTAGGCTACAATGAGCAGTTCTTC. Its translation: CASSYQGVGYNEQFF.

CDR3 in amino acids: CASSFIGGLETQYF. CDR3 in DNA: TGTGCCAGCAGCTTTATAGGGGGCTTAGAGACCCAGTACTTC. V and J are TRBV7-2 and TRBJ2-5, with 7 bases fitting TRBD1. CDR1 and CDR2 (germline): SGHTA, FQGNSA. J gave up 4 bases and V 3 bases, and 5 bases lay outside the gene matches. This CDR3 has 14 residues.

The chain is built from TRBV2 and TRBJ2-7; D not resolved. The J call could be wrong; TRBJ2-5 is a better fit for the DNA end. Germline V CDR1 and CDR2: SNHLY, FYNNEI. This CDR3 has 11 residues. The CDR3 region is CASWTEETQYF. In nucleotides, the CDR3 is TGTGCCAGCTGGACGGAAGAGACCCAGTACTTC.

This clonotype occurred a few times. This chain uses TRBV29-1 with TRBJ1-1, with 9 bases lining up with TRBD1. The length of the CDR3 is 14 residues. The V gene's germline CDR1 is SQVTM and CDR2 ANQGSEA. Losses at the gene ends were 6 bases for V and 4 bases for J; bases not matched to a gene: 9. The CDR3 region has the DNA TGCAGCGTGAGGGGACAGGGAACGATCACTGAAGCTTTCTTT. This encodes CSVRGQGTITEAFF.

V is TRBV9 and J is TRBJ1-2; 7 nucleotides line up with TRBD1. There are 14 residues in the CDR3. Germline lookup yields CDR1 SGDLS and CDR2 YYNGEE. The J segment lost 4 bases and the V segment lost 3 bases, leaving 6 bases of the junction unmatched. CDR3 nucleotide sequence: TGTGCCAGCAGCGCAGGGGGGATAACCTATGGCTACACCTTC. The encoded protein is CASSAGGITYGYTF.

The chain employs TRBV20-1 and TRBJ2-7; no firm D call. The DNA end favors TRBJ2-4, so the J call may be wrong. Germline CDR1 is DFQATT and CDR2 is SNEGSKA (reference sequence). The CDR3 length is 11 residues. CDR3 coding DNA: TGCAGTGCTAGAGTTCCGAACATTCAGTACTTC. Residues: CSARVPNIQYF.

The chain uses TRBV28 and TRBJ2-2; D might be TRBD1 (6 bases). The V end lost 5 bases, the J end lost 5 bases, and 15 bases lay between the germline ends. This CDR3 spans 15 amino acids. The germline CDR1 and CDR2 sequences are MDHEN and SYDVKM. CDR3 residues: CASSPTGIWTGELFF. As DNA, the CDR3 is TGTGCCAGCAGTCCAACAGGGATTTGGACCGGGGAGCTGTTTTTT.

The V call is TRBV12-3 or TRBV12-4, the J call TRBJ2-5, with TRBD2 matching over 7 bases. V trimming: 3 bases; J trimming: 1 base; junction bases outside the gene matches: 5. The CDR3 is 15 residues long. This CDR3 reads CASSFGASGQETQYF. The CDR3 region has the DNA TGTGCCAGCAGTTTTGGTGCTAGCGGCCAAGAGACCCAGTACTTC.

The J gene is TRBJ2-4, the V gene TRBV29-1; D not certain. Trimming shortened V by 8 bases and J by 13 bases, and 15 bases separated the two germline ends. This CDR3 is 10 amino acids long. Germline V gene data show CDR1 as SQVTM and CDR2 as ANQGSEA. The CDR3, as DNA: TGCAGCTCGGCGGATAATGAGCAGTACTTC. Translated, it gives CSSADNEQYF. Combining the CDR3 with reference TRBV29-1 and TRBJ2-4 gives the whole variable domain SAVISQKPSRDICQRGTSLTIQCQVDSQVTMMFWYRQQPGQSLTLIATANQGSEATYESGFVIDKFPISRPNLTFSTLTVSNMSPEDSSIYLCSSADNEQYFGAGTRLSVL.

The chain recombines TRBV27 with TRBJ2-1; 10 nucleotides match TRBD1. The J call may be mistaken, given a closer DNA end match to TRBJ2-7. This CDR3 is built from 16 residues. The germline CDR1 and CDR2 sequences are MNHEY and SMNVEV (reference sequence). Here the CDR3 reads CASRGTGEASYNEQYF. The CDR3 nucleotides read TGTGCCAGCAGGGGGACAGGGGAAGCCTCCTACAATGAGCAGTACTTC.

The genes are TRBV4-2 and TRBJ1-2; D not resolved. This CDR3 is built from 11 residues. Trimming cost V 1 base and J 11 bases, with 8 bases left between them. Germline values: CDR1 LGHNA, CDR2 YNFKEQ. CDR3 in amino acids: CASSQGRQYTF. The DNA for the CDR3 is TGTGCCAGCAGCCAAGGTCGACAATACACCTTC.

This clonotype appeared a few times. The CDR3 loop reads CASSLGQIHGYTF. In DNA, the CDR3 is TGTGCCAGCAGCTTGGGGCAGATCCATGGCTACACCTTC. The V call is TRBV5-6, the J call TRBJ1-2; D is unclear. Germline CDR1 is SGHDT and CDR2 is YYEEEE. The CDR3 has 13 residues. V was trimmed by 0 bases and J by 6 bases, leaving 9 bases between them.

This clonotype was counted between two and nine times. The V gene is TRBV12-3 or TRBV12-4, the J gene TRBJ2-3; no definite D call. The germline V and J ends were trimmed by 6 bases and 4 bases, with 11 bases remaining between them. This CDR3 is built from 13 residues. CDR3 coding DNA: TGTGCCAGCAGGCGAGCGACGGCAGATACGCAGTATTTT. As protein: CASRRATADTQYF.

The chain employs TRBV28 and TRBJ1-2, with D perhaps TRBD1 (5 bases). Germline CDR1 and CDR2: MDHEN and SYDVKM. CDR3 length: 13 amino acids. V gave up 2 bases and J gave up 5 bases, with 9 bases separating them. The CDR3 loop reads CASSLSPGYGYTF. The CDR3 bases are TGTGCCAGCAGTTTAAGCCCAGGGTATGGCTACACCTTC.

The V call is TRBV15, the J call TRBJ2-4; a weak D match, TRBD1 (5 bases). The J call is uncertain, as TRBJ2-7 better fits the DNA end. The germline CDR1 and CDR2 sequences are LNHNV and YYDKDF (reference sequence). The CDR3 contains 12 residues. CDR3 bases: TGTGCCACCAGCACAACAGGTTACGAGCAGTACTTC. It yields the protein CATSTTGYEQYF.

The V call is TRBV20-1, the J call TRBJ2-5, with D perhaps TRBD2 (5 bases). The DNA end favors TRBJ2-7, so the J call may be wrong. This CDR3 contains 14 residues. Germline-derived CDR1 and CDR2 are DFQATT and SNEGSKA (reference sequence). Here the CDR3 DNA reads TGCAGTGCTCGATACCCGGACTCCATGAGCGAGCAGTACTTC. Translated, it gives CSARYPDSMSEQYF.

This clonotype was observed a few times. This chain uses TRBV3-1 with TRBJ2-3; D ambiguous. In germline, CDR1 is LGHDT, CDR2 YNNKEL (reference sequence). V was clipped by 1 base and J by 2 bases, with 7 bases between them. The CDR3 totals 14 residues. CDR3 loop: CASSQGVNTDTQYF. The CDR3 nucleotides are TGTGCCAGCAGCCAAGGGGTCAACACAGATACGCAGTATTTT.